These T cell receptor beta chains were read from a single sample in a study of brain T cells in children with intractable seizures. TCRdb's table, derived via immunoSEQ multiplex PCR, lists solely in-frame clones and lacks some. The repertoire includes about 340,000 clones, more than 85% of them detected once, and 5.7% sits in the top ten. Material: peripheral blood, obtained roughly 5 months after surgery. All receptors come from a boy in the first two years of life with tuberous sclerosis and intractable seizures. The CDR3 runs from the conserved cysteine through the conserved F or W. A D gene is named only where the DNA matches it firmly. Size values are once, few and many counts, or a class for expanded clones, and some rows have none.

j_call | clone_size | d_call | v_call | cdr3_aa | cdr3_nt
TRBJ2-2 | . | TRBD2 | TRBV2 | CASSPSGGATGELFF | TGTGCCAGCAGTCCTAGCGGGGGGGCTACCGGGGAGCTGTTTTTT
TRBJ2-1 | . | TRBD2 | TRBV6-5 | CASSRGGLGWNEQFF | TGTGCCAGCAGTCGAGGGGGACTAGGGTGGAATGAGCAGTTCTTC
TRBJ1-4 | once | . | TRBV30 | CAWSLGGIGEKLFF | TGTGCCTGGAGCCTAGGGGGTATCGGGGAAAAACTGTTTTTT
TRBJ1-6 | . | . | TRBV28 | CASSLGRGTFNSPLHF | TGTGCCAGCAGTTTAGGCCGGGGAACATTTAATTCACCCCTCCACTTT
TRBJ2-7 | . | TRBD1 | TRBV12-5 | CASGLGRGRNDEQYF | TGTGCTAGTGGTTTGGGCAGGGGGCGAAATGACGAGCAGTACTTC
TRBJ1-2 | . | . | TRBV5-6 | CASRFGTSYGYTF | TGTGCCAGCAGGTTCGGGACAAGCTATGGCTACACCTTC
TRBJ2-5 | . | . | TRBV5-1 | CASSLGNSFGKTQYF | TGCGCCAGCAGCTTAGGGAATAGCTTTGGAAAGACCCAGTACTTC
TRBJ1-2 | . | . | TRBV20-1 | CSARQDYGYTF | TGCAGTGCTAGACAGGACTATGGCTACACCTTC
TRBJ1-2 | . | TRBD1 | TRBV11-2 | CASSLTGGQSNYGYTF | TGTGCCAGCAGTTTGACAGGGGGCCAAAGTAACTATGGCTACACCTTC
TRBJ2-7 | . | . | TRBV9 | CASSVASRGDSYEQYF | TGTGCCAGCAGCGTAGCTTCACGCGGGGACTCCTACGAGCAGTACTTC
TRBJ1-2 | . | TRBD1 | TRBV7-8 | CASSVRGFGGYTF | TGTGCCAGCAGCGTCAGGGGGTTCGGAGGCTACACCTTC
TRBJ1-1 | . | TRBD1 | TRBV18 | CASSPTGVNTEAFF | TGTGCCAGCTCACCGACAGGGGTGAACACTGAAGCTTTCTTT
TRBJ1-6 | . | . | TRBV6-1 | CASSEARRGSPLHF | TGTGCCAGCAGTGAAGCGAGGAGGGGCTCACCCCTCCACTTT
TRBJ2-1 | . | . | TRBV5-1 | CASSLLDEQFF | TGCGCCAGCAGCTTGTTAGATGAGCAGTTCTTC
TRBJ1-4 | . | TRBD1 | TRBV7-9 | CASSPRGDDEKLFF | TGTGCCAGCAGCCCCAGGGGGGATGATGAAAAACTGTTTTTT
TRBJ1-2 | . | . | TRBV12-3/TRBV12-4 | CASSENYVYGYTF | TGTGCCAGCAGTGAGAACTACGTCTATGGCTACACCTTC
TRBJ1-2 | . | . | TRBV7-3 | CASSLSVGSGYTF | TGTGCCAGCAGCTTAAGTGTGGGATCTGGCTACACCTTC
TRBJ1-2 | . | . | TRBV10-3 | CAISDPDTFYGYTF | TGTGCCATCAGTGACCCGGACACTTTTTATGGCTACACCTTC
TRBJ2-1 | . | . | TRBV19 | CASSLASGSYNEQFF | TGTGCCAGTTCTCTAGCGTCGGGGTCCTACAATGAGCAGTTCTTC
TRBJ1-1 | . | TRBD1 | TRBV27 | CASSADRFGNTEAFF | TGTGCCAGCAGTGCGGACAGGTTCGGGAACACTGAAGCTTTCTTT